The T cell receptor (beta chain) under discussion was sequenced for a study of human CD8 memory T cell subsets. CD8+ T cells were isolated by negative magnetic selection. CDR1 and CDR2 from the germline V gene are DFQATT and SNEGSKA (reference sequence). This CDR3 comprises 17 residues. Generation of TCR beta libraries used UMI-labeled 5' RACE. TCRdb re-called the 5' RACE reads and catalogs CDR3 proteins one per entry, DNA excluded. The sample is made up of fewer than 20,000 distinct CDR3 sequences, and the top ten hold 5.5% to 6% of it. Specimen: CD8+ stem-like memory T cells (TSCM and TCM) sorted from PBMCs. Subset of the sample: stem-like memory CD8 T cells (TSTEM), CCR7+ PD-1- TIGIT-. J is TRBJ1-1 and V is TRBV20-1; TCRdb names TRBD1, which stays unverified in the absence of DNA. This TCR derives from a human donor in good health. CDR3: CSAQKLGGGWERTEAFF.